The 17 T cell receptor beta chains below come from one sample, sequenced in a study of blood T cell repertoires in COVID-19. TCRdb's table, derived via immunoSEQ multiplex PCR, lists solely in-frame clones and lacks some. Of 140,000 or so clones in the sample, 80% to 90% were seen once. The sample taken for sequencing was peripheral blood. Receptors were obtained from a woman aged 55-69 years with active COVID-19.

V is TRBV28 and J is TRBJ2-4; no clear D gene. The V end lost 2 bases, the J end lost 0 bases, and 17 bases lay between the germline ends. CDR3 size: 18 residues. The germline V gene encodes CDR1 MDHEN and CDR2 SYDVKM. Written as DNA, the CDR3 is TGTGCCAGCAGTTTAACCCCTTCGGGTAGTCTAGCCAAAAACATTCAGTACTTC. As protein: CASSLTPSGSLAKNIQYF.

This chain joins TRBV10-3 and TRBJ2-1; 7 nucleotides align to TRBD1. J gave up 3 bases and V 4 bases, and 6 bases lay outside the gene matches. This CDR3 is 15 amino acids long. In germline, CDR1 is ENHRY, CDR2 SYGVKD. The CDR3 region is CAISGSGTVYNEQFF. DNA for the CDR3: TGTGCCATCAGTGGATCCGGGACAGTCTACAATGAGCAGTTCTTC.

The chain combines TRBV6-5 with TRBJ2-2; 7 positions match TRBD2. The CDR3 has 15 residues. J gave up 7 bases and V 1 base, and 6 bases lay outside the gene matches. Germline V gene lookup returns CDR1 MNHEY and CDR2 SVGAGI. CDR3 DNA: TGTGCCAGCAGTTACTATGCGGGAGTGGGCGGGGAGCTGTTTTTT. It codes for CASSYYAGVGGELFF.

Comments on this clone: One junction end disagrees with the germline gene, perhaps due to a read error. The chain links TRBV7-7 to TRBJ2-1; D may be TRBD1 (7 bases). The CDR3 loop spans 15 amino acids. Germline CDR1 SSHAT, CDR2 FNYEAQ (reference sequence). The CDR3 here is CASSPGGGPYNEQFF. The CDR3 nucleotides read TGTGCTAGCAGCCCCGGAGGGGGCCCCTACAATGAGCAGTTCTTC.

V is TRBV19 and J is TRBJ2-3; 7 bases are shared with TRBD2. V was clipped by 8 bases and J by 5 bases; unmatched bases: 13. This CDR3 has 15 amino acids. CDR1 LNHDA and CDR2 SQIVND come from the germline V gene (reference sequence). Here the CDR3 DNA reads TGTGCCAGTGGGGGGGGAGGGCCGAGAGGAGATACGCAGTATTTT. Its translation: CASGGGGPRGDTQYF.

The rearrangement uses TRBV6-5 and TRBJ2-5; D may be TRBD1 (6 bases). Germline assignment: CDR1 MNHEY and CDR2 SVGAGI. V was trimmed by 6 bases and J by 5 bases, leaving 13 bases between them. This CDR3 contains 13 residues. The CDR3 sequence is CASSLTGPETQYF. In DNA, the CDR3 is TGTGCCAGCAGCCTCACAGGGCCGGAGACCCAGTACTTC.

CDR3 nucleotides: TGTGCCAGCAGTAAAACAGGGACCACCGGGGAGCTGTTTTTT. Encoded protein: CASSKTGTTGELFF. The chain combines TRBV6-6 with TRBJ2-2, with D possibly matching TRBD1 (6 bases). V gave up 5 bases and J gave up 4 bases, with 11 bases separating them. CDR1 is MNHNY and CDR2 is SVGAGI in the germline V gene (reference sequence). This CDR3 comprises 14 residues.

There are a few counts of this clone. The chain links TRBV5-1 to TRBJ2-7; possible D gene TRBD2, 5 bases. The ends were cut back, 4 bases at V and 3 bases at J, with 14 bases in the middle. The CDR3 extends over 14 amino acids. CDR1 is SGHRS, CDR2 YFSETQ, per germline. CDR3 coding DNA: TGCGCCAGCAGCCCGGTGGAGGTTAGCTACGAGCAGTACTTC. Its protein is CASSPVEVSYEQYF. Variable domain in full (rest from reference TRBV5-1 and TRBJ2-7): KAGVTQTPRYLIKTRGQQVTLSCSPISGHRSVSWYQQTPGQGLQFLFEYFSETQRNKGNFPGRFSGRQFSNSRSEMNVSTLELGDSALYLCASSPVEVSYEQYFGPGTRLTVT.

V usage is TRBV19 and J usage is TRBJ2-2; D is ambiguous. Germline V CDR1 and CDR2: LNHDA, SQIVND (reference sequence). The CDR3 length is 12 residues. Trimming took off 4 bases at V and 3 bases at J, with 3 bases between the two ends. The CDR3 region is CASSRDTGELFF. The CDR3 DNA sequence: TGTGCCAGTAGTAGAGACACCGGGGAGCTGTTTTTT. Supplemented by reference TRBV19 and TRBJ2-2, the full variable domain reads DGGITQSPKYLFRKEGQNVTLSCEQNLNHDAMYWYRQDPGQGLRLIYYSQIVNDFQKGDIAEGYSVSREKKESFPLTVTSAQKNPTAFYLCASSRDTGELFFGEGSRLTVL.

This rearrangement joins TRBV30 to TRBJ1-2; the D gene is possibly TRBD1 (6 bases). Germline V gene lookup returns CDR1 GTSNPN and CDR2 SVGIG (reference sequence). The CDR3 has 16 residues. Trimming took 1 base from V and 2 from J, leaving 17 bases between them. For the CDR3, the DNA is TGTGCCTGGAGTGCATATGGGGCCAGGGGAAACTATGGCTACACCTTC. Its protein product is CAWSAYGARGNYGYTF.

This sequence joins TRBV2 and TRBJ2-6; 7 bases map to TRBD1. The germline V gene encodes CDR1 SNHLY and CDR2 FYNNEI. V dropped 0 bases and J dropped 3; count of bases not matched to a gene: 2. The CDR3 is made up of 16 amino acids. CDR3 DNA sequence: TGTGCCAGCAGTGAAGCAACAGGGGTTGGGGCCAACGTCCTGACTTTC. It yields the protein CASSEATGVGANVLTF.

The rearrangement uses TRBV7-9 and TRBJ2-7; D perhaps matches TRBD2 (5 bases). The CDR3 is 16 amino acids. Trimming left V 4 bases short and J 2 bases short, with 18 bases between. Germline V gene data show CDR1 as SEHNR and CDR2 as FQNEAQ (reference sequence). The CDR3 nucleotides are TGTGCCAGCAGCTATCGCGGGCGGGCTCATACCTACGAGCAGTACTTC. This encodes CASSYRGRAHTYEQYF.

The rearrangement uses TRBV28 and TRBJ2-7, with 13 positions matching TRBD2. V was clipped by 3 bases and J by 0 bases; unmatched bases: 11. The CDR3 is 19 amino acids. The germline V gene has CDR1 MDHEN and CDR2 SYDVKM. The CDR3 spells CASSFLPGLAGSDSYEQYF. CDR3 DNA: TGTGCCAGCAGTTTTTTACCGGGACTAGCGGGATCCGACTCCTACGAGCAGTACTTC.

The chain uses TRBV30 and TRBJ1-1, with D perhaps matching TRBD1 (5 bases). The CDR3 contains 12 residues. CDR1 is GTSNPN and CDR2 is SVGIG in the germline V gene (reference sequence). Deletions cut 7 bases from V and 4 bases from J, with 13 bases between. CDR3 residues: CASTGGGTEAFF. In nucleotides, the CDR3 is TGTGCCTCGACCGGGGGGGGCACTGAAGCTTTCTTT.

The chain uses TRBV30 and TRBJ2-4, with D unresolved. Trimming took off 0 bases at V and 0 bases at J, with 9 bases between the two ends. The V gene's germline CDR1 is GTSNPN and CDR2 SVGIG (reference sequence). The CDR3 spans 15 residues. In DNA form, the CDR3 reads TGTGCCTGGAGTGTAAGTGGGCTAGCCAAAAACATTCAGTACTTC. It codes for CAWSVSGLAKNIQYF.

The chain couples TRBV5-4 to TRBJ2-1, with a weak D call TRBD2 (6 bases). CDR1 and CDR2 from the germline V gene are SGHNT and YYREEE (reference sequence). The CDR3 sequence is 16 residues long. Trimming pared 4 bases from V and 4 bases from J, leaving 18 bases between. The CDR3 sequence is CASSRSSAQRYNEQFF. The DNA for the CDR3 is TGTGCCAGCAGCAGATCTAGCGCCCAGCGATACAATGAGCAGTTCTTC.

The J gene is TRBJ2-5, the V gene TRBV5-4; 7 nucleotides agree with TRBD2. Trimming at V came to 4 bases and at J to 3 bases, leaving 6 bases not matched to a gene. Germline-derived CDR1 and CDR2 are SGHNT and YYREEE (reference sequence). CDR3 size: 14 residues. The CDR3 region has the DNA TGTGCCAGCAGCCCCAGCGGGATAGAAGAGACCCAGTACTTC. Protein product: CASSPSGIEETQYF.